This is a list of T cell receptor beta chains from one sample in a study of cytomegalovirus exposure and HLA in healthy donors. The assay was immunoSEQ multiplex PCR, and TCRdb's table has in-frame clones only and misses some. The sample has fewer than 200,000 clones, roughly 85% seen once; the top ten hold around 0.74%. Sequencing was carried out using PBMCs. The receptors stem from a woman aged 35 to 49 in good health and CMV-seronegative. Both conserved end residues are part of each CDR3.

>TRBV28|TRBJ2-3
CASSPPGKTDTQYF
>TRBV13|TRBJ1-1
CASRPKTGKEANTEAFF
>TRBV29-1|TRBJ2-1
CSVLPGLAGDADNHEQFF
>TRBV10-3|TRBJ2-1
CAISGGTRELSYNEQFF
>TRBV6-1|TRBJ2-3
CASRGEGTDTQYF
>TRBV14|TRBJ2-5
CASSPPGLAYETQYF
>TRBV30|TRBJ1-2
CARRFAGADYGYTF
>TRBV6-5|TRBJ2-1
CASSLAMGGNEQFF
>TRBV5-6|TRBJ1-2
CASSQPFRDSYGYTF
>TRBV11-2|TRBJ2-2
CASSSGLRGTGELFF
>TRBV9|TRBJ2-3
CASSVGAGGGTDTQYF
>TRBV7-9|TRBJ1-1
CASSLGGGTEAFF
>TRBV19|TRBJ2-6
CASSQGIGANVLTF
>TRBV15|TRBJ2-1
CATSRISGYNEQFF
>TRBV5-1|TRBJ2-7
CASSQTLLGEQYF
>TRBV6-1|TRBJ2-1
CASSEALAGTGRQFF
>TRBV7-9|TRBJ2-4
CASSLEGGGDIQYF
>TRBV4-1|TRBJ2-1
CASSRDNEQFF
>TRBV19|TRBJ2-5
CASSIGTGRGQEETQYF
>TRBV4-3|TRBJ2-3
CASRNDRDPTDTQYF
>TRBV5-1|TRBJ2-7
CASSLEAGVPQYF
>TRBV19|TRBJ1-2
CASSSGGGYTF
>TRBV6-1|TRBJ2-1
CASRELPSGSYNEQFF
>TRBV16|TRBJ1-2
CASSQFTGVSNYGYTF
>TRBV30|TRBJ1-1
CAWRKGALMNTEAFF
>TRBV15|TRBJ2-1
CATSRDRGGYNEQFF
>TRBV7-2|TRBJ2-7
CASSPIWETYEQYF
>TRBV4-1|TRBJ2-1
CASSQIGTTPYNEQFF
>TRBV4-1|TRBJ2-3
CASSQGPGLATGDTQYF
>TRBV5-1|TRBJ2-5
CASSLVGGGPRETQYF
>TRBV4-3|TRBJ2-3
CASSRWGQTSDTQYF
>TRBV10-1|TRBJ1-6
CASRDRLNSPLHF
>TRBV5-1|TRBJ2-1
CASSTSGTTYNEQFF
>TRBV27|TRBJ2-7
CASSPNSYEQYF
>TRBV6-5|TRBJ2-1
CASSGGSYNEQFF
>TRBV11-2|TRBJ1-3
CASSFSGQNTIYF
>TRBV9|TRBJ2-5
CASSAWGGETQYF
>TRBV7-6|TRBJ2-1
CASSLSPGNEQFF
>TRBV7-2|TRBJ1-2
CASSPRGAGEGTF
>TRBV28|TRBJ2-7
CASSLGQHSYEQYF
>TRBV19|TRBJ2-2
CASSTNNANTGELFF
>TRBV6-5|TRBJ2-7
CASSRGNEQYF
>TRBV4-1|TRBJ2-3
CASSQGQGVGDTQYF
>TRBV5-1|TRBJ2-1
CASSPRVTSGSYNEQFF
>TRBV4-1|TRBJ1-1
CASSQDEGQSTEAFF
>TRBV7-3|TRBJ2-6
CASSTSTDSGANVLTF
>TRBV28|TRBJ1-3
CASSSPGQGALMAGNTIYF
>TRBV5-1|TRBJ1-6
CASSFRQGNSPLHF
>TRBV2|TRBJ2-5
CASSESEARGPQETQYF
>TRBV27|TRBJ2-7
CASSLSGGDYEQYF
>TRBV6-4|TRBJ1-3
CASTEPGQGISGNTIYF
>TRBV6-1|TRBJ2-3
CASSPLTGGADTQYF
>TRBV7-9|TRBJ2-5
CASSLDRGRRETQYF